This TCR beta chain was observed in a study of cytomegalovirus exposure and HLA in healthy donors. Germline V gene data show CDR1 as SGHTA and CDR2 as FQGNSA. V was clipped by 5 bases and J by 8 bases; unmatched bases: 12. The CDR3 consists of 16 residues. Researchers ran the PCR with 60 Vbeta and 13 Jbeta primers. The data were produced by immunoSEQ multiplex PCR, yet TCRdb's version contains in-frame clones alone and is incomplete. The data contain 100,000 to 150,000 clones, about 74% of them seen just once; the ten biggest clones take up 5.5% to 8.5%. Judged by abundance, this clone is large. This receptor was obtained from a male donor in good health and CMV-seronegative. The genes are TRBV7-2 and TRBJ1-6; 7 bases map to TRBD1. The sequenced sample consisted of PBMCs. The DNA for the CDR3 is TGTGCCAGCAGCGTCTGGCCGGGACAGCAATATTCACCCCTCCACTTT. Its protein is CASSVWPGQQYSPLHF.